The TCR beta chain under discussion was sequenced for a study of T cells in Graves' hyperthyroidism and ophthalmopathy. J was trimmed by 1 base and V by 1 base; bases with no gene match: 4. The CDR3 length is 15 residues. The V gene's germline CDR1 is SGHRS and CDR2 YFSETQ. RNA transcripts served as the template for amplifying TCR beta CDR3 regions. TCR CDR3 regions were first amplified by RT-PCR with HTBI primers. TCRdb re-analysed the multiplex PCR reads in MiXCR, keeping a single row per CDR3 protein. The sample yields fewer than 850,000 distinct CDR3 sequences, around 15% seen once. The receptor was derived from a man aged 50 to 59 with Graves' hyperthyroidism. The sequenced material came from blood. V and J are TRBV5-1 and TRBJ2-5; 7 bases line up with TRBD1. CDR3 bases: TGCGCCAGCAGCTTGCTGGACAGGAGCCAAGAGACCCAGTACTTC. Its protein is CASSLLDRSQETQYF. The full variable domain, rest sourced from reference TRBV5-1 and TRBJ2-5, is KAGVTQTPRYLIKTRGQQVTLSCSPISGHRSVSWYQQTPGQGLQFLFEYFSETQRNKGNFPGRFSGRQFSNSRSEMNVSTLELGDSALYLCASSLLDRSQETQYFGPGTRLLVL.